This T cell receptor (beta chain) was observed in a study of shared clonotypes between healthy human individuals. Broader study findings: Approximately 5.4% of naive CD4 clonotypes were common to a handful of donors.

The test was conducted at deep level. The protocol was immunoSEQ multiplex PCR, while the TCRdb copy is restricted to in-frame clones and leaves out a portion. This sample has 2 million to 3 million clones; around 90% occur once, and the top ten carry over 0.12%. Germline assignment: CDR1 WNHNN and CDR2 SYGVQD (reference sequence). V was clipped by 2 bases and J by 7 bases, with 11 bases between them. The CDR3 loop spans 14 amino acids. Of note for this clone: Its specificity is not known.

The receptor was isolated from a man aged 18-30 years in good health. Material for sequencing was naive CD4+ T cells sorted from blood. The subset is: CD45RA+ positively selected. The chain has TRBV10-1 and TRBJ2-2; D gene ambiguous. The CDR3 coding sequence is TGCGCCAGCAGTGAGCTGAGATGGGGCGGGGAGCTGTTTTTT. Protein product: CASSELRWGGELFF.